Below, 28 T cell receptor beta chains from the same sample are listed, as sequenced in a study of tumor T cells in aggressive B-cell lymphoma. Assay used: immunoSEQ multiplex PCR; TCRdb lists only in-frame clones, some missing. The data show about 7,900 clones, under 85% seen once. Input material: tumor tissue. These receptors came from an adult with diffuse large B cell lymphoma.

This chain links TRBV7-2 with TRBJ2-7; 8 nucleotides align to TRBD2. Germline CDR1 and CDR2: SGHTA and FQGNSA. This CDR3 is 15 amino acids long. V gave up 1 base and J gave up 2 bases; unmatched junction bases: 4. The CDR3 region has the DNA TGTGCCAGCAGCTTAGTGGCGGGAGGAACCTACGAGCAGTACTTC. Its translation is CASSLVAGGTYEQYF.

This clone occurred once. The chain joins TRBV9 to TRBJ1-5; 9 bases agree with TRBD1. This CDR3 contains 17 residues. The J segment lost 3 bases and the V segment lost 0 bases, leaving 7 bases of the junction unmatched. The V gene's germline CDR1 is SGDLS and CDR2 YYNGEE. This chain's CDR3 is CASSVGSGQGDNQPQHF. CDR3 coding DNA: TGTGCCAGCAGCGTAGGCTCGGGACAGGGAGACAATCAGCCCCAGCATTTT.

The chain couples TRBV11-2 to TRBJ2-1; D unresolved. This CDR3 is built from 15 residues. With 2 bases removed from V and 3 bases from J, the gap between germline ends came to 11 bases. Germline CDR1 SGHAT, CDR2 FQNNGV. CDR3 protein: CASSLRLSGYNEQFF. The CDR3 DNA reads TGTGCCAGCAGCTTACGCCTGTCGGGCTACAATGAGCAGTTCTTC.

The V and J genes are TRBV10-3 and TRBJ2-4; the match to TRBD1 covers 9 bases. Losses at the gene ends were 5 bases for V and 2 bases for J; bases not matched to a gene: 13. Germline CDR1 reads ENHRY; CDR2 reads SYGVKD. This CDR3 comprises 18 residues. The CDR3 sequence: CAISPSRDRVVPKNIQYF. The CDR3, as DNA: TGTGCCATCAGTCCGTCCCGGGACAGGGTAGTACCCAAAAACATTCAGTACTTC.

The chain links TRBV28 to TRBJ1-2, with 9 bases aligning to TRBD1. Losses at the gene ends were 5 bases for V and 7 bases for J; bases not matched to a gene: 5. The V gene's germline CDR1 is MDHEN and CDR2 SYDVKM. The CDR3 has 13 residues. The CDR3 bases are TGTGCCAGCAGTACGTACAGGGGGCTTGGCTACACCTTC. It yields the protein CASSTYRGLGYTF.

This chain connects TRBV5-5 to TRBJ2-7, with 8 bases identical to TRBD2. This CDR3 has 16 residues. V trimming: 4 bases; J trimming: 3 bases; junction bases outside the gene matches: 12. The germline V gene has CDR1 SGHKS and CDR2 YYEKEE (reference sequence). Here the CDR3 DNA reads TGTGCCAGCAGCCTTCTATTAGCGGGGTCCTTCTACGAGCAGTACTTC. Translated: CASSLLLAGSFYEQYF.

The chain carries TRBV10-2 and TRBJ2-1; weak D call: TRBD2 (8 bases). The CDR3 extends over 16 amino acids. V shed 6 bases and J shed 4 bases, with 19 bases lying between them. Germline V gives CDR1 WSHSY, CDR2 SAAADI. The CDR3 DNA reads TGCGCCAGCAGGAGGGGGCATAGCGGGACGTACAATGAGCAGTTCTTC. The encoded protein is CASRRGHSGTYNEQFF.

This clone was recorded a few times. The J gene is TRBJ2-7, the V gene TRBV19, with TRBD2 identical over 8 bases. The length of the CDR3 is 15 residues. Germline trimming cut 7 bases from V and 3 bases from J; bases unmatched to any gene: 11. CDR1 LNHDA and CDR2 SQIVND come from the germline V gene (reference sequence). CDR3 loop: CASKRSSGRSYEQYF. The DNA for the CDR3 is TGTGCCAGTAAGAGAAGCAGCGGGAGAAGCTACGAGCAGTACTTC.

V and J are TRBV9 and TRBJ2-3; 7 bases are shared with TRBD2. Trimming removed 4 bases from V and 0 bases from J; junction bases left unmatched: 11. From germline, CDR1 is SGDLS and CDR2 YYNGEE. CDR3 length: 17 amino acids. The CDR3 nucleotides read TGTGCCAGCAGCCCGGAGCGGGGCGGGGTAAGCACAGATACGCAGTATTTT. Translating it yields CASSPERGGVSTDTQYF.

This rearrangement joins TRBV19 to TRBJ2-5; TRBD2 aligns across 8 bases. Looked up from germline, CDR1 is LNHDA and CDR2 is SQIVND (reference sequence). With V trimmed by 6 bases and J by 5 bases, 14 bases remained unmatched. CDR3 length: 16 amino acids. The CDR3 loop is CASSTGLAGTGETQYF. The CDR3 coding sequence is TGTGCCAGTAGCACTGGATTAGCGGGGACTGGGGAGACCCAGTACTTC.

CDR3 sequence (DNA): TGTGCCAGCAGCTTACTAGCGGGAGGAGGTATAGAGACCCAGTACTTC. Amino acid sequence: CASSLLAGGGIETQYF. The rearrangement links TRBV7-9 to TRBJ2-5; 11 bases align to TRBD2. The junction had 6 bases not matched to a gene; V was cut back by 2 bases and J by 4 bases. CDR1 is SEHNR and CDR2 is FQNEAQ in the germline V gene (reference sequence). CDR3 length: 16 residues.

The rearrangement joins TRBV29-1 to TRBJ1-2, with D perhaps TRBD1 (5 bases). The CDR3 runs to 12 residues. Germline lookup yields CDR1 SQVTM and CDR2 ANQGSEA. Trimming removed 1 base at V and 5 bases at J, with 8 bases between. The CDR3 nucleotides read TGCAGCGTTGAAGGTCAGGGTTATGGCTACACCTTC. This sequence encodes CSVEGQGYGYTF.

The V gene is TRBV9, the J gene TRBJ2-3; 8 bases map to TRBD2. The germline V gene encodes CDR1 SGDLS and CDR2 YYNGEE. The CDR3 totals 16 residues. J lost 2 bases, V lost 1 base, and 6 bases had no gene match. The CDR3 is CASSVLPTSDTDTQYF. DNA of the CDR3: TGTGCCAGCAGCGTACTTCCGACTAGCGACACAGATACGCAGTATTTT.

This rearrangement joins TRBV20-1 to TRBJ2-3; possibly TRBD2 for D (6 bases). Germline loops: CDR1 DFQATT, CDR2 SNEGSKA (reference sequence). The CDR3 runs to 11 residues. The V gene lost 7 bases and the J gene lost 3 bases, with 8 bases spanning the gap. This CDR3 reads CSESGTDTQYF. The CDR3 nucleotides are TGCAGTGAAAGCGGGACAGATACGCAGTATTTT.

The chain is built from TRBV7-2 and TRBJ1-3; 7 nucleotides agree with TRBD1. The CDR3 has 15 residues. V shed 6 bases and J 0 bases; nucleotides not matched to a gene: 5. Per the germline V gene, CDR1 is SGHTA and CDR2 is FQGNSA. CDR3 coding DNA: TGTGCCAGCAGGACCAGGGGGACCTCTGGAAACACCATATATTTT. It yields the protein CASRTRGTSGNTIYF.

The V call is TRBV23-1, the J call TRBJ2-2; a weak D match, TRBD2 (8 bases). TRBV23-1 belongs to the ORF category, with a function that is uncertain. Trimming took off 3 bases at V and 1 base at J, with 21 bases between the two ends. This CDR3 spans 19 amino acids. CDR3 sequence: CASSHPGGAGAGNTGELFF. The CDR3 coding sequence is TGCGCCAGCAGTCACCCAGGGGGAGCGGGAGCTGGGAACACCGGGGAGCTGTTTTTT.

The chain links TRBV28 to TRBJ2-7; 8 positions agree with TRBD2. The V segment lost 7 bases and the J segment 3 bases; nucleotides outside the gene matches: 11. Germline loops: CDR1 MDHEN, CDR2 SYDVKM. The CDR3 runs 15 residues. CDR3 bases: TGTGCCAGCACCGGGAGGGGGGGCTTTCGCTACGAGCAGTACTTC. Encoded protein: CASTGRGGFRYEQYF.

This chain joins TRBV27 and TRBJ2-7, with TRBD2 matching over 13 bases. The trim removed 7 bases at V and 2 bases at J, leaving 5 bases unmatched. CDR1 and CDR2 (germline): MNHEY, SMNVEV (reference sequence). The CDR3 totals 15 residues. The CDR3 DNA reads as TGTGCCAGCACCTCCGGACTAGCGGGAGCCTACGAGCAGTACTTC. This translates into CASTSGLAGAYEQYF.

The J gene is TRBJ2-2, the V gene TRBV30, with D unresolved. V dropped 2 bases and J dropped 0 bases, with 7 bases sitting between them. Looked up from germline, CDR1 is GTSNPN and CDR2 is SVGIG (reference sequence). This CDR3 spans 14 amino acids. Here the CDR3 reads CAWSSGANTGELFF. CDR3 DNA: TGTGCCTGGAGTTCAGGCGCGAACACCGGGGAGCTGTTTTTT.

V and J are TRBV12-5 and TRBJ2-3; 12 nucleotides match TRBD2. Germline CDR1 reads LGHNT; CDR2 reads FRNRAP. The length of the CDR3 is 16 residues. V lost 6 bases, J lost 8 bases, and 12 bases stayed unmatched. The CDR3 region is CASGPSGRAPGGTQYF. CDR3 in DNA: TGTGCTAGTGGCCCTAGCGGGAGGGCCCCCGGCGGTACGCAGTATTTT. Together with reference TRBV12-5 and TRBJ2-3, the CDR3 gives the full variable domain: DARVTQTPRHKVTEMGQEVTMRCQPILGHNTVFWYRQTMMQGLELLAYFRNRAPLDDSGMPKDRFSAEMPDATLATLKIQPSEPRDSAVYFCASGPSGRAPGGTQYFGPGTRLTVL.

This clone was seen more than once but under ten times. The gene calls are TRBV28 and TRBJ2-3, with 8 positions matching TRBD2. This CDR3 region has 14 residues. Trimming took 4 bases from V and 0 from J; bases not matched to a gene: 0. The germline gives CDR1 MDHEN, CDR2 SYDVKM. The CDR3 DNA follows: TGTGCCAGCAGTTCTAGCGGGAGCACAGATACGCAGTATTTT. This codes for CASSSSGSTDTQYF.

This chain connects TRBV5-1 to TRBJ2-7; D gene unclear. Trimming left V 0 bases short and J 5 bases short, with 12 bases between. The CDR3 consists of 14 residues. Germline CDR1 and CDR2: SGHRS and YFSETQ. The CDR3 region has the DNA TGCGCCAGCAGCTTGGTCGCAGCGACGCACGAGCAGTACTTC. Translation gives CASSLVAATHEQYF.

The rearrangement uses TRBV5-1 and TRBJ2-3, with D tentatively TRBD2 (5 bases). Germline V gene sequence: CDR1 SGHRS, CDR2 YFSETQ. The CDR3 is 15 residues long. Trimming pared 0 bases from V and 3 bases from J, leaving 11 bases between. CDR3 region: CASSLEGVETDTQYF. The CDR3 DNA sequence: TGCGCCAGCAGCTTGGAGGGAGTTGAAACAGATACGCAGTATTTT.

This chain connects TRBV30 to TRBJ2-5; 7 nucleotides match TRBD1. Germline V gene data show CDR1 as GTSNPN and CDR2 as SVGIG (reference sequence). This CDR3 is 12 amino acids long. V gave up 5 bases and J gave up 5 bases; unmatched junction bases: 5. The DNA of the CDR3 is TGTGCCTGGGAAGGGGGCTACGAGACCCAGTACTTC. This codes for CAWEGGYETQYF.

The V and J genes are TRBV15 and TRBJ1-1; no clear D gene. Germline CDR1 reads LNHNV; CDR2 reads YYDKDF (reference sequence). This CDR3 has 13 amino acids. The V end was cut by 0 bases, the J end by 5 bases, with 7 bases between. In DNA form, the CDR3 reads TGTGCCACCAGCAGAGATACGAGAACTGAAGCTTTCTTT. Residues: CATSRDTRTEAFF.

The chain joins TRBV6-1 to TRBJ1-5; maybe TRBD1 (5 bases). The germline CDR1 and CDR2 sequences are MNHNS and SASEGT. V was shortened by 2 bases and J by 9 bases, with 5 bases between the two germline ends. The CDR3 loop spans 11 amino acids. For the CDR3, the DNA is TGTGCCAGCAGTGAAAGGGGGCCCCAGCATTTT. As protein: CASSERGPQHF.

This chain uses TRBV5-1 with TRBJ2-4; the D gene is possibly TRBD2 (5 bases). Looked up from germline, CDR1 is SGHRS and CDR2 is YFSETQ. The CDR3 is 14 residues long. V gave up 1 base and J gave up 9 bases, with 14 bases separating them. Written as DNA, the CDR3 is TGCGCCAGCAGCTTGTCCCGAGGGCAGTTCATTCAGTACTTC. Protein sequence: CASSLSRGQFIQYF.

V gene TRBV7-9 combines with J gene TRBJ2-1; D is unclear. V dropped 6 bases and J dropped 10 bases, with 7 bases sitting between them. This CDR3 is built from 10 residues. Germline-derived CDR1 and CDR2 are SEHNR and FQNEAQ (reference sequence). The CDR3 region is CASSKREQFF. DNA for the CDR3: TGTGCCAGCAGTAAGAGGGAGCAGTTCTTC.